A single sample is the source of the 21 T cell receptor beta chains below, sequenced in a study of beta chain features in type 1 diabetes. Expressed TCRB transcripts were sequenced, since all the RNA that had been isolated was reverse transcribed. The method was immunoSEQ multiplex PCR; TCRdb's version includes in-frame clones alone and lacks a portion of them. Among 37,000 or so clones listed, approximately 50% were seen once. Sequenced input: central memory CD4+ T cells from blood. These receptors all come from a woman younger than 30 in good health.

The chain employs TRBV2 and TRBJ1-5; no clear D gene. V was shortened by 4 bases and J by 6 bases, with 10 bases between the two germline ends. This CDR3 is 13 amino acids long. Per germline, CDR1 SNHLY and CDR2 FYNNEI. This CDR3 reads CASSARLGQPQHF. The CDR3 DNA reads TGTGCCAGCAGTGCTAGGCTTGGTCAGCCCCAGCATTTT.

The J gene is TRBJ2-7, the V gene TRBV11-2; 9 nucleotides line up with TRBD1. CDR1 is SGHAT, CDR2 FQNNGV, per germline. The CDR3 contains 16 residues. The ends lost 1 base at V and 5 bases at J; junction bases unmatched: 9. CDR3 amino acids: CASSLGDRVLGDEQYF. CDR3 coding DNA: TGTGCCAGCAGCTTAGGGGACAGGGTCCTTGGGGACGAGCAGTACTTC.

The chain combines TRBV5-8 with TRBJ2-1; D is perhaps TRBD1 (8 bases). The germline V gene has CDR1 SGHTS and CDR2 YDEGEE. The CDR3 covers 16 residues. V dropped 5 bases and J dropped 1 base, with 16 bases sitting between them. The CDR3, as DNA: TGTGCCAGCAGACCCACAGGGGGAGGGTCCTACAATGAGCAGTTCTTC. Translation: CASRPTGGGSYNEQFF.

This clone has more than one count but fewer than ten. This chain links TRBV6-1 with TRBJ1-5; 9 bases are a match to TRBD1. CDR3 size: 14 residues. V dropped 5 bases and J dropped 6; count of bases not matched to a gene: 5. Germline V gene lookup returns CDR1 MNHNS and CDR2 SASEGT. DNA for the CDR3: TGTGCCAGCAGTTCCGGGACAGGGTTTCAGCCCCAGCATTTT. Translation gives CASSSGTGFQPQHF.

The chain joins TRBV5-4 to TRBJ2-3, with TRBD1 matching 9 bases. Germline V gene sequence: CDR1 SGHNT, CDR2 YYREEE (reference sequence). The J segment lost 2 bases and the V segment lost 7 bases, leaving 2 bases of the junction unmatched. CDR3 length equals 13 residues. In DNA, the CDR3 is TGTGCCAGCCGGGACAGGGTCACAGATACGCAGTATTTT. Residues: CASRDRVTDTQYF.

The rearrangement joins TRBV6-1 to TRBJ2-7, with a tentative D call TRBD2 (5 bases). The ends were cut back, 6 bases at V and 1 base at J, with 10 bases in the middle. This CDR3 contains 13 residues. CDR1 is MNHNS and CDR2 is SASEGT in the germline V gene. CDR3 nucleotide sequence: TGTGCCAGCAGCGTTGAGGGATCCTACGAGCAGTACTTC. Its protein is CASSVEGSYEQYF.

The V call is TRBV9, the J call TRBJ1-5; D is unresolved. V was pared by 6 bases and J by 5 bases, with 18 bases between. Germline V lookup: CDR1 SGDLS, CDR2 YYNGEE. The CDR3 consists of 15 residues. CDR3: CASTPGELEHQPQHF. The CDR3 DNA reads as TGTGCCAGCACCCCCGGAGAACTTGAACATCAGCCCCAGCATTTT.

This chain uses TRBV19 with TRBJ1-2; 9 positions match TRBD1. The CDR3 loop spans 15 amino acids. Losses at the gene ends were 11 bases for V and 4 bases for J; bases not matched to a gene: 14. CDR1 is LNHDA, CDR2 SQIVND, per germline (reference sequence). The CDR3 DNA follows: TGTGCCGGCTTTGATATAAGGACAGGGGCCTATGGCTACACCTTC. Translation gives CAGFDIRTGAYGYTF.

This chain connects TRBV19 to TRBJ1-1; TRBD1 is a possible D gene (6 bases). The CDR3 is 13 residues long. Germline V gene data show CDR1 as LNHDA and CDR2 as SQIVND (reference sequence). Trimming left V 4 bases short and J 4 bases short, with 10 bases between. This chain's CDR3 is CASSRGLATEAFF. DNA for the CDR3: TGTGCCAGTAGTAGGGGGCTTGCCACTGAAGCTTTCTTT.

This clone has more than one count but fewer than ten. The genes are TRBV5-1 and TRBJ2-5; 10 bases fit TRBD1. Per the germline V gene, CDR1 is SGHRS and CDR2 is YFSETQ. V was clipped by 3 bases and J by 4 bases; unmatched bases: 3. The CDR3 length is 14 residues. CDR3 residues: CASSSGTGAETQYF. In DNA form, the CDR3 reads TGCGCCAGCAGCTCCGGGACAGGGGCAGAGACCCAGTACTTC.

This chain links TRBV19 with TRBJ2-3, with TRBD2 identical over 9 bases. The V gene's germline CDR1 is LNHDA and CDR2 SQIVND (reference sequence). V trimming: 3 bases; J trimming: 3 bases; junction bases outside the gene matches: 1. This CDR3 comprises 14 residues. CDR3 nucleotides: TGTGCCAGTAGTATCGGACTAGCGACAGATACGCAGTATTTT. Its protein product is CASSIGLATDTQYF.

The CDR3 region is CASSRGRVTEAFF. The CDR3 nucleotides are TGTGCCAGCAGCCGAGGGCGGGTCACTGAAGCTTTCTTT. The chain combines TRBV7-8 with TRBJ1-1; D uncertain. CDR1 is SGHVS and CDR2 is FQNEAQ in the germline V gene. The CDR3 is 13 residues long. Trimming cost V 5 bases and J 4 bases, with 11 bases left between them.

The chain joins TRBV7-9 to TRBJ2-7, with a tentative D call TRBD1 (5 bases). Per the germline V gene, CDR1 is SEHNR and CDR2 is FQNEAQ (reference sequence). Between the trimmed V and J ends, which lost 0 bases and 4 bases, there was a span of 19 bases. This CDR3 region has 17 residues. The CDR3 bases are TGTGCCAGCAGCTTAGCCTTGGACATTACAGTACCGTACGAGCAGTACTTC. Translating it yields CASSLALDITVPYEQYF.

The DNA of the CDR3 is TGTGCCAGCAGCTACGCGGGACAGGGACGGCTGGGAGAGACCCAGTACTTC. Its translation is CASSYAGQGRLGETQYF. The V call is TRBV7-6, the J call TRBJ2-5; 9 bases fit TRBD1. Per germline, CDR1 SGHVS and CDR2 FNYEAQ. After removal of 4 bases from V and 4 bases from J, the junction contained 13 bases not matched to a gene. The CDR3 is 17 amino acids.

V is TRBV27 and J is TRBJ2-7; D uncertain. Germline CDR1 reads MNHEY; CDR2 reads SMNVEV (reference sequence). With 7 bases removed from V and 3 bases from J, the gap between germline ends came to 10 bases. CDR3 length equals 12 residues. DNA for the CDR3: TGTGCCAGCAAGGATCCGGGCTACGAGCAGTACTTC. Translated, it gives CASKDPGYEQYF.

The rearrangement joins TRBV5-1 to TRBJ1-4; tentative D call: TRBD1 (5 bases). The length of the CDR3 is 16 residues. Trimming took 1 base from V and 0 from J, leaving 10 bases between them. Germline V CDR1 and CDR2: SGHRS, YFSETQ. This CDR3 is CASSLRGSPTNEKLFF. CDR3 nucleotide sequence: TGCGCCAGCAGCTTGCGGGGGTCGCCAACTAATGAAAAACTGTTTTTT.

The rearrangement links TRBV28 to TRBJ1-1; D may be TRBD1 (6 bases). The CDR3 loop spans 13 amino acids. Germline V gene lookup returns CDR1 MDHEN and CDR2 SYDVKM. The V gene lost 7 bases and the J gene lost 4 bases, with 13 bases spanning the gap. CDR3: CASIDTGRTEAFF. The CDR3 nucleotides read TGTGCCAGCATCGACACAGGGCGCACTGAAGCTTTCTTT.

This clone has a handful of counts. The gene calls are TRBV6-5 and TRBJ2-1; 10 nucleotides line up with TRBD2. The CDR3 length is 15 residues. With V trimmed by 6 bases and J by 4 bases, 6 bases remained unmatched. Germline values: CDR1 MNHEY, CDR2 SVGAGI. CDR3 DNA sequence: TGTGCCAGCAGACCCCCTAGCGGGGGATACAATGAGCAGTTCTTC. Protein sequence: CASRPPSGGYNEQFF.

A few counts support this clone. The J gene is TRBJ2-5, the V gene TRBV5-1, with 8 bases fitting TRBD1. Trimming cost V 4 bases and J 1 base; bases outside gene matches: 9. CDR3 length equals 16 residues. In germline, CDR1 is SGHRS, CDR2 YFSETQ. The CDR3 DNA sequence: TGCGCCAGCAGCCTCTCGGGGACAGGTTTCCAAGAGACCCAGTACTTC. Its protein product is CASSLSGTGFQETQYF.

The V gene is TRBV18, the J gene TRBJ2-5; TRBD1 matches at 12 bases. Germline V gives CDR1 KGHSH, CDR2 LQKENI. This CDR3 is 15 amino acids long. The ends lost 6 bases at V and 5 bases at J; junction bases unmatched: 7. In nucleotides, the CDR3 is TGTGCCAGCTCGAGGGACAGGGGGCGCGAGGAGACCCAGTACTTC. Encoded protein: CASSRDRGREETQYF.

The J gene is TRBJ1-6, the V gene TRBV11-2; a possible D gene is TRBD1 (6 bases). The CDR3 contains 16 residues. Germline V gene sequence: CDR1 SGHAT, CDR2 FQNNGV. V was shortened by 1 base and J by 7 bases, with 14 bases between the two germline ends. CDR3 coding DNA: TGTGCCAGCAGCTTAGTCGGTCAGGGGCCGAATTCACCCCTCCACTTT. Protein: CASSLVGQGPNSPLHF. Full variable domain (remainder filled in from reference TRBV11-2 and TRBJ1-6): EAGVAQSPRYKIIEKRQSVAFWCNPISGHATLYWYQQILGQGPKLLIQFQNNGVVDDSQLPKDRFSAERLKGVDSTLKIQPAKLEDSAVYLCASSLVGQGPNSPLHFGNGTRLTVT.